What follows describes a single T cell receptor (beta chain). Sequencing was performed with immunoSEQ multiplex PCR; in TCRdb, only in-frame clones are kept and a portion is missing. The sample lists about 130,000 clones; roughly 89% were seen once. The data stem from a study of T cell responses to AZD1222 COVID-19 vaccine. J lost 7 bases, V lost 6 bases, and 8 bases had no gene match. The CDR3 has 14 amino acids. Germline loops: CDR1 MNHEY, CDR2 SVGAGI. Sample: peripheral blood, taken on day 0 of AZD1222 vaccination. The chain links TRBV6-5 to TRBJ1-5; 8 bases are a match to TRBD1. The clonotype originates from an adult in good health. The CDR3 DNA follows: TGTGCCAGCAGCATACGGGGGACAGGACAGCCCCAGCATTTT. Amino acid sequence: CASSIRGTGQPQHF.